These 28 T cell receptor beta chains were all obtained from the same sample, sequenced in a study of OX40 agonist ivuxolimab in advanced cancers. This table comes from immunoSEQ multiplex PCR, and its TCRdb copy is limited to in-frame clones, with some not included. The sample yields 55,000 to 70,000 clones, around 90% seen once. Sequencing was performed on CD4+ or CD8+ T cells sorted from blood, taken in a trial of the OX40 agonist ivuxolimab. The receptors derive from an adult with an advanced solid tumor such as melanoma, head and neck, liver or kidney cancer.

In DNA, the CDR3 is TGTGCCAGCTCACGACCTAGCGGGGGCTTCTCCTACGAGCAGTACTTC. Its protein product is CASSRPSGGFSYEQYF. The V and J genes are TRBV18 and TRBJ2-7; 10 nucleotides match TRBD2. This CDR3 is 16 amino acids long. Germline CDR1 is KGHSH and CDR2 is LQKENI. V lost 4 bases, J lost 0 bases, and 6 bases stayed unmatched.

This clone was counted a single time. CDR3 DNA sequence: TGTGCCAGCAGCCCCGGGGGCACTGAAGCTTTCTTT. Residues: CASSPGGTEAFF. This sequence joins TRBV6-6 and TRBJ1-1; perhaps TRBD1 as D (5 bases). Germline-derived CDR1 and CDR2 are MNHNY and SVGAGI (reference sequence). The CDR3 runs to 12 residues. Trimming pared 6 bases from V and 4 bases from J, leaving 9 bases between.

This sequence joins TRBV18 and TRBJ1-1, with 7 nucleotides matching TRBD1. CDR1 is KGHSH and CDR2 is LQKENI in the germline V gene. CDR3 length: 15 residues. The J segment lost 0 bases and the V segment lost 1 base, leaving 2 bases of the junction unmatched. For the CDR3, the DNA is TGTGCCAGCTCACCACTGACAGGGTTGAACACTGAAGCTTTCTTT. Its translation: CASSPLTGLNTEAFF.

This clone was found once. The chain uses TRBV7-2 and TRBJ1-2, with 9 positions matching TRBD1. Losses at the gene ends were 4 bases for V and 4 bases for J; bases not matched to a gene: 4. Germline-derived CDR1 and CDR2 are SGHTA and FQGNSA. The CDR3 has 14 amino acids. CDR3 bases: TGTGCCAGCAGCTCGGGACAGGGTGGCTATGGCTACACCTTC. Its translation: CASSSGQGGYGYTF.

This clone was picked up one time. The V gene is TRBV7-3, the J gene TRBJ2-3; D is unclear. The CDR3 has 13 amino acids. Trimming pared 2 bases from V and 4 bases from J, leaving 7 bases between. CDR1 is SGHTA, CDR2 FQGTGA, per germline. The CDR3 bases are TGTGCCAGCAGCTTACGCAATGCAGATACGCAGTATTTT. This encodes CASSLRNADTQYF.

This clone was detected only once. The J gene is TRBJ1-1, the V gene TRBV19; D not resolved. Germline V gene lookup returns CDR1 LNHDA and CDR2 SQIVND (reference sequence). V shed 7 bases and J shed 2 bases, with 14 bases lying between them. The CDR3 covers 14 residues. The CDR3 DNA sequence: TGTGCCAGTACCTACCTAGCGGGTAACACTGAAGCTTTCTTT. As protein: CASTYLAGNTEAFF.

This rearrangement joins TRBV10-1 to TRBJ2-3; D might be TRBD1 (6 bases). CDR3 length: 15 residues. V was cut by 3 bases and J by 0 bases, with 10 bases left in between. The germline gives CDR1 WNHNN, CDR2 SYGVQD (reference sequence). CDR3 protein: CASSDRGTSTDTQYF. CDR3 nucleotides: TGCGCCAGCAGTGATAGGGGGACAAGCACAGATACGCAGTATTTT.

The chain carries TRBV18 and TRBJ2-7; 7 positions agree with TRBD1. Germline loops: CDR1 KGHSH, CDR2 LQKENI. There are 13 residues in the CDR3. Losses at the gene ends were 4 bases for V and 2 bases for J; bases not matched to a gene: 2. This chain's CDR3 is CASSRQGTYEQYF. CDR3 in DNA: TGTGCCAGCTCACGACAGGGAACCTACGAGCAGTACTTC.

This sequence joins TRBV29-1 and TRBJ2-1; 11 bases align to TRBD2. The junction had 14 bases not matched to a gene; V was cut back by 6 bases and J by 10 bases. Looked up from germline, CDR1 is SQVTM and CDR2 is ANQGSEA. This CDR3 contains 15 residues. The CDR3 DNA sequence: TGCAGCGTCCCGACTAGCGGGAACCTCCTTATAGAGCAGTTCTTC. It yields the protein CSVPTSGNLLIEQFF.

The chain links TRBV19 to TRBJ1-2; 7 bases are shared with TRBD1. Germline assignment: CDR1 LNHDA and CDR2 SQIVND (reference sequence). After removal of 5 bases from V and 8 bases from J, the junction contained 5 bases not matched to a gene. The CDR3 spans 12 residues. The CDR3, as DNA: TGTGCCAGTAGTGCAGGGGGTAGCGGCTACACCTTC. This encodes CASSAGGSGYTF.

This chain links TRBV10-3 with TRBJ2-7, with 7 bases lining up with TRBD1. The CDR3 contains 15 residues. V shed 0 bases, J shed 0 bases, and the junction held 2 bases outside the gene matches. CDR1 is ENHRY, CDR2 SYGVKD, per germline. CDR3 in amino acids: CAISESTGRSYEQYF. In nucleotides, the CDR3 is TGTGCCATCAGTGAGTCGACAGGGCGCTCCTACGAGCAGTACTTC.

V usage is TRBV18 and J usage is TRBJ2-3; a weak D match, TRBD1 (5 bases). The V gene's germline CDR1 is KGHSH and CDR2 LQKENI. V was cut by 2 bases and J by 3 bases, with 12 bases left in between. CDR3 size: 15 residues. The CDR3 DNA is TGTGCCAGCTCACCATCACAGGTGGGAACAGATACGCAGTATTTT. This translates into CASSPSQVGTDTQYF.

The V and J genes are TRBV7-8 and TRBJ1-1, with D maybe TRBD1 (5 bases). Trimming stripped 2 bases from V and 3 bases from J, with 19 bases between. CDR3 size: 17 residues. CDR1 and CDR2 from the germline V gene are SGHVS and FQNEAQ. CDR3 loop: CASSLLRGGQFDTEAFF. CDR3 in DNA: TGTGCCAGCAGCTTATTAAGGGGTGGGCAGTTCGACACTGAAGCTTTCTTT.

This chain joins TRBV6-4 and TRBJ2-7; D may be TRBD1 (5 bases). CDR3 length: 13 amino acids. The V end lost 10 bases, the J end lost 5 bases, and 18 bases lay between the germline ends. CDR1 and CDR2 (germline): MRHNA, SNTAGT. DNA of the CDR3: TGTGCCACCGCACCTACAGGTACCCACGAGCAGTACTTC. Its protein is CATAPTGTHEQYF.

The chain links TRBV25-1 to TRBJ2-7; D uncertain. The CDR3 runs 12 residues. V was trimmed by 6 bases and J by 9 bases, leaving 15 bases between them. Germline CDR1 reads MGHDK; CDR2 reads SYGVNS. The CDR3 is CASRASSLGQYF. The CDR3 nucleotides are TGTGCCAGCAGAGCATCCAGCCTAGGGCAGTACTTC.

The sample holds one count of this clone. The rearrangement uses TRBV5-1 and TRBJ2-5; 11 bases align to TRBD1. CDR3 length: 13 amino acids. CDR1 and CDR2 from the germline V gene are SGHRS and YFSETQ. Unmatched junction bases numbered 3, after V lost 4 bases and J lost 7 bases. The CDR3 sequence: CASSIGQGATQYF. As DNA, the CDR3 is TGCGCCAGCAGCATCGGACAGGGGGCGACCCAGTACTTC.

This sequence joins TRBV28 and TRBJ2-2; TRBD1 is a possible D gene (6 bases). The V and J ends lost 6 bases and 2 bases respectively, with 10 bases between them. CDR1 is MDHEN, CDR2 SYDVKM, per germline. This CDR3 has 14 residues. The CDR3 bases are TGTGCCAGCAGACCAGGGGTAAACACCGGGGAGCTGTTTTTT. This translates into CASRPGVNTGELFF.

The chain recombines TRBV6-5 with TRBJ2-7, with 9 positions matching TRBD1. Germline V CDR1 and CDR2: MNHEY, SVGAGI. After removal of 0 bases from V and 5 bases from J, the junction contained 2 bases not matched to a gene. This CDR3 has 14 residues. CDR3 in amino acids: CASSYSGTGNEQYF. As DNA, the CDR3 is TGTGCCAGCAGTTACTCGGGGACAGGGAACGAGCAGTACTTC.

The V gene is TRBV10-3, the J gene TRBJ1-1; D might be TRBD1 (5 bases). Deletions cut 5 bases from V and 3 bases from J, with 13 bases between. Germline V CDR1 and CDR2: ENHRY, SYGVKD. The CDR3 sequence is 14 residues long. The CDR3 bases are TGTGCCATCAGTTTCGGGACGGATTACACTGAAGCTTTCTTT. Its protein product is CAISFGTDYTEAFF.

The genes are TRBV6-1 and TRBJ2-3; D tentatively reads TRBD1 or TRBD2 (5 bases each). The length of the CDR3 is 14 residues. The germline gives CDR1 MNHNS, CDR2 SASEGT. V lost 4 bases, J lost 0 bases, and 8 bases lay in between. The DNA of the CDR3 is TGTGCCAGCAGTGCCCGGGACAGCACAGATACGCAGTATTTT. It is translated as CASSARDSTDTQYF.

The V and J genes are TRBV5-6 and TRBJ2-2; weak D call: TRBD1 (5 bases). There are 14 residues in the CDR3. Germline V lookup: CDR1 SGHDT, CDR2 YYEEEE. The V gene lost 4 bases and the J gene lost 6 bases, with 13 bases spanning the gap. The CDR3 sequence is CASSPYMGPGELFF. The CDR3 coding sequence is TGTGCCAGCAGCCCCTACATGGGGCCCGGGGAGCTGTTTTTT. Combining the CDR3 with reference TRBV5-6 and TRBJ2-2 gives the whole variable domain DAGVTQSPTHLIKTRGQQVTLRCSPKSGHDTVSWYQQALGQGPQFIFQYYEEEERQRGNFPDRFSGHQFPNYSSELNVNALLLGDSALYLCASSPYMGPGELFFGEGSRLTVL.

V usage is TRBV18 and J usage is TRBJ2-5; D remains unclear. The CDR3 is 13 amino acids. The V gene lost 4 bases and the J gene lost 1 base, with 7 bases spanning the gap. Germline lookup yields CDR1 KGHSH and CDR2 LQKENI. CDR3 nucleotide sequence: TGTGCCAGCTCACAAGGATCCCAAGAGACCCAGTACTTC. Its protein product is CASSQGSQETQYF. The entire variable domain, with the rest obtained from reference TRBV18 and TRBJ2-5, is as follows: NAGVMQNPRHLVRRRGQEARLRCSPMKGHSHVYWYRQLPEEGLKFMVYLQKENIIDESGMPKERFSAEFPKEGPSILRIQQVVRGDSAAYFCASSQGSQETQYFGPGTRLLVL.

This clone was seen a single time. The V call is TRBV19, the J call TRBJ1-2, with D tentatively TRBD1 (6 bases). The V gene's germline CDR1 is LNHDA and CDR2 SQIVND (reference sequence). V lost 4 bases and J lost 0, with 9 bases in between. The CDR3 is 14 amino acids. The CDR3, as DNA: TGTGCCAGTAGTAAATGGGACACTAACTATGGCTACACCTTC. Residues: CASSKWDTNYGYTF.

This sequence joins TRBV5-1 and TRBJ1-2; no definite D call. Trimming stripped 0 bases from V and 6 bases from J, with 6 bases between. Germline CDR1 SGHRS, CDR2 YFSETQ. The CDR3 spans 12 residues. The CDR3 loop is CASSLASDGYTF. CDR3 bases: TGCGCCAGCAGCTTGGCCTCAGATGGCTACACCTTC.

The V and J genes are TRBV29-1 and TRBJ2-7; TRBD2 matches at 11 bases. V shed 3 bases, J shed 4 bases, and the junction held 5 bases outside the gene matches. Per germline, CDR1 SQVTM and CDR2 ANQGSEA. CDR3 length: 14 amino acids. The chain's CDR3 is CSVDRLAGRYEQYF. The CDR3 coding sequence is TGCAGCGTTGATAGACTAGCGGGGAGATACGAGCAGTACTTC.

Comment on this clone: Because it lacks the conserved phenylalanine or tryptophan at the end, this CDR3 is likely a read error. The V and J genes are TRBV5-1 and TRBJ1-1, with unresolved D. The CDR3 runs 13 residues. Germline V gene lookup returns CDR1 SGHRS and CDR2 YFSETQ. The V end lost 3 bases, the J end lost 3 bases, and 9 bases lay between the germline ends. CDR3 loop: CASSSQEYTEAFL. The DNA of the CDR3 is TGCGCCAGCAGCTCCCAGGAGTACACTGAAGCTTTCCTT.

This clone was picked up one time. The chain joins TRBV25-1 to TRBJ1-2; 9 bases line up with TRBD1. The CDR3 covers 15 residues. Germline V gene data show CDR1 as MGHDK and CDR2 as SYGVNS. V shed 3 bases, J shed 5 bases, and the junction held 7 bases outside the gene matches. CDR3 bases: TGTGCCAGCAGTGACGGACAGGGGAGGAGGTATGGCTACACCTTC. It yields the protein CASSDGQGRRYGYTF.

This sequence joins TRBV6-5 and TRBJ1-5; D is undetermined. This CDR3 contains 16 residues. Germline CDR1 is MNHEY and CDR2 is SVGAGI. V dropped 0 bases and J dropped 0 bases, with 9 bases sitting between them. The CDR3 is CASSYSWQDSNQPQHF. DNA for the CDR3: TGTGCCAGCAGTTACTCATGGCAGGATAGCAATCAGCCCCAGCATTTT.